The source of this T cell receptor beta chain is a study of T cell responses to AZD1222 COVID-19 vaccine. Points from the study as a whole: Repertoires were collected only later (after the peak T cell response had occurred). Reports indicate that nearly half of spike-specific TCRs are directed at unmutated variant regions.

Sequencing used immunoSEQ multiplex PCR; TCRdb keeps in-frame clones, though not all of them. The sample includes 95,000 to 110,000 clones, around nine tenths of them seen just once. Concerning this clone itself: Its target is unknown.

This CDR3 has 17 residues. The V and J ends lost 1 base and 1 base respectively, with 13 bases between them. CDR1 is SEHNR and CDR2 is FQNEAQ in the germline V gene (reference sequence). The chain has TRBV7-9 and TRBJ2-2, with D unresolved. Sequencing used peripheral blood, obtained on day 0 of AZD1222 vaccination. This receptor was taken from an adult in good health. In DNA form, the CDR3 reads TGTGCCAGCAGCTTAGGTATCGATCCGGTGAACACCGGGGAGCTGTTTTTT. Amino acids: CASSLGIDPVNTGELFF.